The 23 T cell receptor beta chains given below trace back to one sample, sequenced in a study of long-term antiretroviral therapy in people with HIV. Version v3.0 of the immunoSEQ assay was performed at survey level. Clones were read by immunoSEQ multiplex PCR, and TCRdb kept only the in-frame ones, dropping some. Of approximately 22,000 clones listed, about 80% are singletons. The sequencing here drew on unsorted PBMCs, taken 0.5 years before starting antiretroviral therapy. These receptors originate from a man between 40 and 49 years old with HIV.

The chain couples TRBV28 to TRBJ1-5, with D uncertain. V dropped 2 bases and J dropped 4 bases, with 15 bases sitting between them. The CDR3 spans 16 residues. The V gene's germline CDR1 is MDHEN and CDR2 SYDVKM. CDR3 region: CASSLEGGLGNQPQHF. The CDR3 DNA reads TGTGCCAGCAGTTTAGAGGGCGGATTAGGAAATCAGCCCCAGCATTTT. Based on the CDR3 plus reference TRBV28 and TRBJ1-5, the full variable domain is DVKVTQSSRYLVKRTGEKVFLECVQDMDHENMFWYRQDPGLGLRLIYFSYDVKMKEKGDIPEGYSVSREKKERFSLILESASTNQTSMYLCASSLEGGLGNQPQHFGDGTRLSIL.

The chain carries TRBV28 and TRBJ2-3, with D perhaps TRBD1 or TRBD2 (5 bases each). The CDR3 is 13 amino acids. Deletions cut 8 bases from V and 4 bases from J, with 13 bases between. Germline loops: CDR1 MDHEN, CDR2 SYDVKM. CDR3 sequence reads: CASRGGAPDTQYF. In DNA form, the CDR3 reads TGTGCCAGCCGGGGTGGGGCCCCAGATACGCAGTATTTT.

There are a few counts of this clone. V gene TRBV19 combines with J gene TRBJ1-2, with D perhaps TRBD1 (6 bases). Germline V gene sequence: CDR1 LNHDA, CDR2 SQIVND (reference sequence). This CDR3 contains 12 residues. The V and J ends lost 9 bases and 3 bases respectively, with 11 bases between them. The CDR3 DNA follows: TGTGCCAGCAGGGGCTCCTACTATGGCTACACCTTC. This sequence encodes CASRGSYYGYTF.

The gene calls are TRBV6-1 and TRBJ2-1; TRBD2 matches 7 bases. The germline gives CDR1 MNHNS, CDR2 SASEGT. The V segment lost 3 bases and the J segment 4 bases; nucleotides outside the gene matches: 6. This CDR3 is 15 amino acids long. The CDR3 nucleotides are TGTGCCAGCAGTGAGCCGGGACTATATTACAATGAGCAGTTCTTC. Its protein is CASSEPGLYYNEQFF.

This clone was seen a single time. The rearrangement joins TRBV7-8 to TRBJ1-2; no firm D call. Germline V lookup: CDR1 SGHVS, CDR2 FQNEAQ. This CDR3 has 15 amino acids. V was trimmed by 5 bases and J by 0 bases, leaving 13 bases between them. Here the CDR3 reads CASSPLQAANYGYTF. CDR3 bases: TGTGCCAGCAGCCCCTTGCAGGCAGCTAACTATGGCTACACCTTC.

The rearrangement uses TRBV6-1 and TRBJ1-5; 7 nucleotides align to TRBD1. The CDR3 length is 12 residues. J was trimmed by 6 bases and V by 10 bases; bases with no gene match: 6. Germline values: CDR1 MNHNS, CDR2 SASEGT. CDR3 DNA sequence: TGTGCCACAGGGGGTTCCCGTCAGCCCCAGCATTTT. Protein sequence: CATGGSRQPQHF.

There are a few counts of this clone. The J gene is TRBJ2-3, the V gene TRBV4-1; 11 nucleotides match TRBD2. Germline V gives CDR1 MGHRA, CDR2 YSYEKL. This CDR3 is built from 15 residues. V shed 4 bases and J 1 base; nucleotides not matched to a gene: 1. CDR3: CASSPTSGGTDTQYF. CDR3 sequence (DNA): TGCGCCAGCAGCCCGACTAGCGGGGGCACAGATACGCAGTATTTT.

This sequence joins TRBV6-5 and TRBJ2-3; D unresolved. The CDR3 has 16 amino acids. V was trimmed by 0 bases and J by 0 bases, leaving 10 bases between them. In germline, CDR1 is MNHEY, CDR2 SVGAGI. The CDR3 is CASSYSLGTSTDTQYF. The CDR3 DNA follows: TGTGCCAGCAGTTACTCGCTGGGCACCAGCACAGATACGCAGTATTTT.

This clone was recorded only once. V is TRBV5-1 and J is TRBJ2-1; TRBD2 is a possible D gene (6 bases). The CDR3 length is 15 residues. From germline, CDR1 is SGHRS and CDR2 YFSETQ. V gave up 3 bases and J gave up 8 bases, with 18 bases separating them. The CDR3 region has the DNA TGCGCCAGCAGCTGGGGACTCTTTGAGGGTGATGAGCAGTTCTTC. Amino acids: CASSWGLFEGDEQFF.

V is TRBV25-1 and J is TRBJ2-2; 10 bases match TRBD1. Germline V CDR1 and CDR2: MGHDK, SYGVNS. The CDR3 has 15 residues. The V segment lost 8 bases and the J segment 8 bases; nucleotides outside the gene matches: 11. CDR3 region: CASSRTGGSRGELFF. CDR3 sequence (DNA): TGTGCCAGCTCACGGACAGGGGGATCCAGGGGGGAGCTGTTTTTT.

CDR3 in amino acids: CASSYRGSISEQYF. The CDR3 DNA sequence: TGTGCCAGCAGTTACAGGGGTTCTATCAGCGAGCAGTACTTC. The rearrangement links TRBV27 to TRBJ2-7; 7 nucleotides agree with TRBD1. The CDR3 is 14 residues long. V shed 4 bases and J 6 bases; nucleotides not matched to a gene: 9. CDR1 and CDR2 (germline): MNHEY, SMNVEV (reference sequence).

The V gene is TRBV11-2, the J gene TRBJ1-2; D is ambiguous. Germline loops: CDR1 SGHAT, CDR2 FQNNGV. The CDR3 has 14 residues. Trimming took off 5 bases at V and 2 bases at J, with 12 bases between the two ends. In DNA, the CDR3 is TGTGCCAGCAGCCCCGGGGTAAAGAACTATGGCTACACCTTC. It yields the protein CASSPGVKNYGYTF. Based on the CDR3 plus reference TRBV11-2 and TRBJ1-2, the full variable domain is EAGVAQSPRYKIIEKRQSVAFWCNPISGHATLYWYQQILGQGPKLLIQFQNNGVVDDSQLPKDRFSAERLKGVDSTLKIQPAKLEDSAVYLCASSPGVKNYGYTFGSGTRLTVV.

The CDR3 protein is CASSLLAGGPEETQYF. DNA for the CDR3: TGTGCCAGCAGCCTTCTAGCGGGGGGCCCGGAGGAGACCCAGTACTTC. J is TRBJ2-5 and V is TRBV11-2; 11 bases are a match to TRBD2. V lost 5 bases and J lost 5; bases outside the gene matches: 10. This CDR3 contains 16 residues. Germline assignment: CDR1 SGHAT and CDR2 FQNNGV. Together with reference TRBV11-2 and TRBJ2-5, the CDR3 gives the full variable domain: EAGVAQSPRYKIIEKRQSVAFWCNPISGHATLYWYQQILGQGPKLLIQFQNNGVVDDSQLPKDRFSAERLKGVDSTLKIQPAKLEDSAVYLCASSLLAGGPEETQYFGPGTRLLVL.

V gene TRBV4-1 combines with J gene TRBJ2-2, with D possibly matching TRBD1 (6 bases). Germline CDR1 MGHRA, CDR2 YSYEKL. The CDR3 contains 17 residues. The V and J ends lost 7 bases and 0 bases respectively, with 18 bases between them. The CDR3 region has the DNA TGCGCCAGCACACCGGGACACTTTTTCGCGAACACCGGGGAGCTGTTTTTT. Translated, it gives CASTPGHFFANTGELFF.

The chain carries TRBV5-6 and TRBJ2-1; the D is unclear. The germline gives CDR1 SGHDT, CDR2 YYEEEE. This CDR3 contains 11 residues. V was pared by 1 base and J by 7 bases, with 3 bases between. CDR3 loop: CASSLRNEQFF. CDR3 sequence (DNA): TGTGCCAGCAGCTTGAGGAATGAGCAGTTCTTC.

This clone was observed a handful of times. The genes are TRBV6-6 and TRBJ1-6, with TRBD1 matching 7 bases. Germline V lookup: CDR1 MNHNY, CDR2 SVGAGI (reference sequence). This CDR3 comprises 13 residues. J lost 8 bases, V lost 6 bases, and 4 bases had no gene match. Here the CDR3 DNA reads TGTGCCAGCAGAACAGGGGCGGATTCACCCCTCCACTTT. Its protein is CASRTGADSPLHF.

J is TRBJ1-3 and V is TRBV2, with D hard to call. V lost 7 bases and J 4 bases, leaving 8 bases between the germline ends. The CDR3 spans 12 residues. CDR1 SNHLY and CDR2 FYNNEI come from the germline V gene. The CDR3 here is CASMGEGNTIYF. The CDR3 nucleotides read TGTGCCAGCATGGGAGAGGGAAACACCATATATTTT. Variable domain in full (rest from reference TRBV2 and TRBJ1-3): EPEVTQTPSHQVTQMGQEVILRCVPISNHLYFYWYRQILGQKVEFLVSFYNNEISEKSEIFDDQFSVERPDGSNFTLKIRSTKLEDSAMYFCASMGEGNTIYFGEGSWLTVV.

This rearrangement joins TRBV28 to TRBJ2-5; 8 bases match TRBD2. This CDR3 contains 15 residues. The J segment lost 2 bases and the V segment lost 7 bases, leaving 9 bases of the junction unmatched. Per the germline V gene, CDR1 is MDHEN and CDR2 is SYDVKM. CDR3 loop: CASTPIAGRQETQYF. In DNA form, the CDR3 reads TGTGCCAGCACCCCGATAGCGGGGAGACAAGAGACCCAGTACTTC.

The V and J genes are TRBV6-5 and TRBJ1-3, with D maybe TRBD1 (5 bases). Germline assignment: CDR1 MNHEY and CDR2 SVGAGI. CDR3 length: 15 residues. Trimming removed 8 bases at V and 2 bases at J, with 16 bases between. DNA of the CDR3: TGTGCCAGCTTCCGGGGCCTGGAAGCTGGAAACACCATATATTTT. It translates to CASFRGLEAGNTIYF.

The CDR3 spells CSVADSPGANVLTF. The CDR3 bases are TGCAGCGTTGCTGACAGTCCTGGGGCCAACGTCCTGACTTTC. This chain connects TRBV29-1 to TRBJ2-6; a possible D gene is TRBD1 (5 bases). The CDR3 sequence is 14 residues long. Germline CDR1 and CDR2: SQVTM and ANQGSEA. V dropped 4 bases and J dropped 2 bases, with 9 bases sitting between them.

This chain uses TRBV7-8 with TRBJ1-1; 7 bases are shared with TRBD1. Germline V gives CDR1 SGHVS, CDR2 FQNEAQ. CDR3 length equals 14 residues. V shed 5 bases and J 1 base; nucleotides not matched to a gene: 4. CDR3 nucleotides: TGTGCCAGCAGCCCCCGACAGGGGAACACTGAAGCTTTCTTT. Translating gives CASSPRQGNTEAFF.

The chain recombines TRBV2 with TRBJ2-2, with 12 bases matching TRBD2. The CDR3 runs 14 residues. V was clipped by 8 bases and J by 5 bases; unmatched bases: 3. CDR1 SNHLY and CDR2 FYNNEI come from the germline V gene. DNA for the CDR3: TGTGCCAGCTCGACTAGCGGGGGAACCGGGGAGCTGTTTTTT. Translated, it gives CASSTSGGTGELFF.

The chain joins TRBV28 to TRBJ1-2, with D unresolved. Germline loops: CDR1 MDHEN, CDR2 SYDVKM. There are 14 residues in the CDR3. Trimming took off 2 bases at V and 4 bases at J, with 11 bases between the two ends. DNA of the CDR3: TGTGCCAGCAGTTTACCCAGTGGGAGCTATGGCTACACCTTC. Translated, it gives CASSLPSGSYGYTF.